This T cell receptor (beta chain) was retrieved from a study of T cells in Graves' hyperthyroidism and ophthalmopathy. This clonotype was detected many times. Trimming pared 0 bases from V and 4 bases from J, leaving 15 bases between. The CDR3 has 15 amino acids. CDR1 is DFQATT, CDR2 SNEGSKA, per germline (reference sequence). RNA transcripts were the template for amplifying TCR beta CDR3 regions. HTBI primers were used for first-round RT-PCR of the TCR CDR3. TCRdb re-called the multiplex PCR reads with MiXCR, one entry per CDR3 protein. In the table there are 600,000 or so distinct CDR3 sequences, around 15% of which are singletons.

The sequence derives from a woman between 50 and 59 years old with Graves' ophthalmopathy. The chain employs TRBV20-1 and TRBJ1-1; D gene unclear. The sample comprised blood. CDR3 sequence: CSARDSGRWATEAFF. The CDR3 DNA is TGCAGTGCTAGAGATTCGGGCAGGTGGGCCACTGAAGCTTTCTTT.